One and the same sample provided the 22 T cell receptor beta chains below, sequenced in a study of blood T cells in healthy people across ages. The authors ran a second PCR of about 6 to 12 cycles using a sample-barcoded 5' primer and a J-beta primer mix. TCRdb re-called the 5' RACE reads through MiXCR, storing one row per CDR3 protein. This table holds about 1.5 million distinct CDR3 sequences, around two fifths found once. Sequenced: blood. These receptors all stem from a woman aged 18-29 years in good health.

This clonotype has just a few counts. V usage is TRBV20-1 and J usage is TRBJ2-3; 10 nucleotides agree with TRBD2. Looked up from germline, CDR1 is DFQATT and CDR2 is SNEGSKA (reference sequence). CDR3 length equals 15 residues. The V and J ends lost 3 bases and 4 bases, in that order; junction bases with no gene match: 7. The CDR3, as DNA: TGCAGTGCTAGCTCAGCGGGAGGGGAGTCAGATACGCAGTATTTT. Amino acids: CSASSAGGESDTQYF.

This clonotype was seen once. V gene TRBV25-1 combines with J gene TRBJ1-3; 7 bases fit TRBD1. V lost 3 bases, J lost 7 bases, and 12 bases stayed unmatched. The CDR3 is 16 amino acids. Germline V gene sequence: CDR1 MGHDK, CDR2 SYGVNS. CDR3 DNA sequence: TGTGCCAGCAGTGACAAGAACAGGGGCCGTCGGAACACCATATATTTT. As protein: CASSDKNRGRRNTIYF. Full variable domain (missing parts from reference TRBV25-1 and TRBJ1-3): EADIYQTPRYLVIGTGKKITLECSQTMGHDKMYWYQQDPGMELHLIHYSYGVNSTEKGDLSSESTVSRIRTEHFPLTLESARPSHTSQYLCASSDKNRGRRNTIYFGEGSWLTVV.

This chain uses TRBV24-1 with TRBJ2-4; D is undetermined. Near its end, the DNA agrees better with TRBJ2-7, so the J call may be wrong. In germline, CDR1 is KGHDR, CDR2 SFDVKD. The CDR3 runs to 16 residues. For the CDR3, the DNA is TGTGCCACCAGTGTAGGCGGAAAGGGTACAAGCTACGAGCAGTACTTC. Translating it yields CATSVGGKGTSYEQYF.

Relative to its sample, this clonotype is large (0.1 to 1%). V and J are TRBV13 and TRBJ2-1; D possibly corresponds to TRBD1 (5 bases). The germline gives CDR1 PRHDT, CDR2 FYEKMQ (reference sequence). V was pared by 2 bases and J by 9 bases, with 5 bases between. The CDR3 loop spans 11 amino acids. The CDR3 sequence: CASSLQGEQFF. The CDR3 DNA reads TGTGCCAGCAGCTTACAGGGTGAGCAGTTCTTC.

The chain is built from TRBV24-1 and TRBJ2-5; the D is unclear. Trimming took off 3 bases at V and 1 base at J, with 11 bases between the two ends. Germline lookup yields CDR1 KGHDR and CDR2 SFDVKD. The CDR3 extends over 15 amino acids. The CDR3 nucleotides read TGTGCCACCAGTGATAACGCCGGGTCCCAAGAGACCCAGTACTTC. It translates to CATSDNAGSQETQYF.

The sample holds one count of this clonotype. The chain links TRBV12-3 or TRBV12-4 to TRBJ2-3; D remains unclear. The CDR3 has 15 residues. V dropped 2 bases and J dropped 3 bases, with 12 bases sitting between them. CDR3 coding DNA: TGTGCCAGCAGTTTACTAACTACCGGGACAGATACGCAGTATTTT. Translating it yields CASSLLTTGTDTQYF.

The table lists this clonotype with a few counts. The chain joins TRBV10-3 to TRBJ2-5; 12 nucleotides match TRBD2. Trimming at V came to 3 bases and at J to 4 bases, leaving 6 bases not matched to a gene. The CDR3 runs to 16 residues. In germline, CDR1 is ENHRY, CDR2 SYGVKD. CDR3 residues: CAISDPSGRVGETQYF. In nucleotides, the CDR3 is TGTGCCATCAGTGACCCTAGCGGGAGGGTTGGAGAGACCCAGTACTTC.

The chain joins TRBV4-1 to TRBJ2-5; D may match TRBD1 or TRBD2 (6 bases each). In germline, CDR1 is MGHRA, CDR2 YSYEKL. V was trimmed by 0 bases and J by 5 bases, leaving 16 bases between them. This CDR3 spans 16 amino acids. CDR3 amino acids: CASSQELAGGWETQYF. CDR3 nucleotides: TGCGCCAGCAGCCAAGAGCTGGCCGGGGGCTGGGAGACCCAGTACTTC.

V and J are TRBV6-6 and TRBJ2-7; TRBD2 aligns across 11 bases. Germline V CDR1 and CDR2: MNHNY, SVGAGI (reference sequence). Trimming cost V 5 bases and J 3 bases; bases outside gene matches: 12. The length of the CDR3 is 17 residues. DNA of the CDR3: TGTGCCAGCAGTCCCCGGAGTAGCGGGAGGGCCATCTACGAGCAGTACTTC. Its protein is CASSPRSSGRAIYEQYF.

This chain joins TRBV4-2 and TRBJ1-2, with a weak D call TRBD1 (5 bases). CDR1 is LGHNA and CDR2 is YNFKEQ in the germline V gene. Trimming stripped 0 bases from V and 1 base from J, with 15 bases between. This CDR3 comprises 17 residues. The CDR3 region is CASSQDGADRGNYGYTF. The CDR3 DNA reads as TGTGCCAGCAGCCAAGATGGGGCCGATCGGGGTAACTATGGCTACACCTTC.

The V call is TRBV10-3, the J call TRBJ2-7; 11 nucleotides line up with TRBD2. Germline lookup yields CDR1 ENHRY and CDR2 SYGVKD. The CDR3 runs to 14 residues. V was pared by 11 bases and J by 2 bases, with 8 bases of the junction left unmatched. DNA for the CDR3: TGTGCCTCGACTAGCGGGGCGGACGCCTACGAGCAGTACTTC. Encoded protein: CASTSGADAYEQYF.

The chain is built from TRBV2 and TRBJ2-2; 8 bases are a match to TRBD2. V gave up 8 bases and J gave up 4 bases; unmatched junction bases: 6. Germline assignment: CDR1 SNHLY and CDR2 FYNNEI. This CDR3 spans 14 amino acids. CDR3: CASGLTSATGELFF. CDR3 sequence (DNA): TGTGCCAGCGGATTGACTAGCGCCACCGGGGAGCTGTTTTTT.

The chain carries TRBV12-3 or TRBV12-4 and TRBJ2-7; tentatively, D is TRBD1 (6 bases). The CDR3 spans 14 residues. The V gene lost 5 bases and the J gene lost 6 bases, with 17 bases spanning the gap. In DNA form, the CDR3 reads TGTGCCAGCAGTCACGACTTAGGGGGTCTCGAGCAGTACTTC. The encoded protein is CASSHDLGGLEQYF.

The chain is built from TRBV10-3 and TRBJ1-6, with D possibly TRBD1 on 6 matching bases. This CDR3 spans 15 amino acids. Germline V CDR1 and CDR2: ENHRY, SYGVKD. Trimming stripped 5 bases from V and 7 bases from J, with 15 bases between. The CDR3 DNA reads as TGTGCCATCAGTTCAACGACCGACAGGAATTCACCCCTCCACTTT. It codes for CAISSTTDRNSPLHF.

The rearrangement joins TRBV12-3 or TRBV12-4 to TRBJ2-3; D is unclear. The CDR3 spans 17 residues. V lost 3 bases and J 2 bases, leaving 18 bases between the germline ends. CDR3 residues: CASSFSYYLSLTDTQYF. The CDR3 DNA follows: TGTGCCAGCAGTTTTTCCTACTACCTGTCACTCACAGATACGCAGTATTTT.

The CDR3 loop is CASTTGPDNEQFF. CDR3 sequence (DNA): TGTGCCAGCACCACGGGACCCGACAATGAGCAGTTCTTC. V usage is TRBV11-2 and J usage is TRBJ2-1; possibly TRBD1 or TRBD2 for D (5 bases each). This CDR3 has 13 amino acids. V lost 7 bases to trimming and J lost 5 bases, with 12 bases between them. Germline lookup yields CDR1 SGHAT and CDR2 FQNNGV. The full variable domain, its missing parts supplied by reference TRBV11-2 and TRBJ2-1, is EAGVAQSPRYKIIEKRQSVAFWCNPISGHATLYWYQQILGQGPKLLIQFQNNGVVDDSQLPKDRFSAERLKGVDSTLKIQPAKLEDSAVYLCASTTGPDNEQFFGPGTRLTVL.

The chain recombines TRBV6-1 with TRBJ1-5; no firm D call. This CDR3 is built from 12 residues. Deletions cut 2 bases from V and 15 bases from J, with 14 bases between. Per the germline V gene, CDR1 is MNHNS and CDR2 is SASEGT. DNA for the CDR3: TGTGCCAGCAGTGAACTCGCCACGGCGAGGCATTTT. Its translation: CASSELATARHF.

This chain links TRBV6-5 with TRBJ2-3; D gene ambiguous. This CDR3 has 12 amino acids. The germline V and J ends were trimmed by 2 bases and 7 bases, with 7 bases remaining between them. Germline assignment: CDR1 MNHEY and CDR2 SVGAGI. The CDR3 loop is CASSYPGHTQYF. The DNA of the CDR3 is TGTGCCAGCAGTTACCCCGGCCATACGCAGTATTTT.

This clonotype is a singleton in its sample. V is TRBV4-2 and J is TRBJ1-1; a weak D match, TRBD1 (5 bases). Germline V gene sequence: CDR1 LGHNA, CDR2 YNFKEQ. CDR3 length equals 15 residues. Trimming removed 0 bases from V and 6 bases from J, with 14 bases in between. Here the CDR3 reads CASSQDFEGTPEAFF. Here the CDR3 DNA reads TGTGCCAGCAGCCAAGATTTTGAAGGGACCCCTGAAGCTTTCTTT.

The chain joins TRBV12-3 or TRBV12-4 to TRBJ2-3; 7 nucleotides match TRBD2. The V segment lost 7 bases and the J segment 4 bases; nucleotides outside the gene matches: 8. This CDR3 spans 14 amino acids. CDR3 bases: TGTGCCAGCACGTTTCAGCGGGACCCAGATACGCAGTATTTT. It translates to CASTFQRDPDTQYF.

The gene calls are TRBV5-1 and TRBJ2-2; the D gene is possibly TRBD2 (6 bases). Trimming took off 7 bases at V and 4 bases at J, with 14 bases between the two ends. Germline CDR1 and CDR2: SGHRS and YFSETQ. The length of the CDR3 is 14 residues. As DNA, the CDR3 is TGCGCCAGCGCGGAGGGCCCTTTCACCGGGGAGCTGTTTTTT. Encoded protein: CASAEGPFTGELFF.

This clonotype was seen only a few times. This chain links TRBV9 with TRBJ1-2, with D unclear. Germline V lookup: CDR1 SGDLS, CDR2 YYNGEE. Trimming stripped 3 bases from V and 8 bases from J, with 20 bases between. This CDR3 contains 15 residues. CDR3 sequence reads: CASSAYAMEMGGYTF. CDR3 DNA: TGTGCCAGCAGCGCCTATGCGATGGAGATGGGGGGCTACACCTTC.